This entry lists 21 T cell receptor beta chains sequenced from one sample in a study of long-term antiretroviral therapy in people with HIV (dated by TCRdb to 2021 to 2024). The immunoSEQ hsTCRB v3.0 assay was used at survey level resolution to sequence the TRB variable region. Entries here come from immuneACCESS through TCRdb and include only in-frame sequences with V and J called. Some clones fail to appear in such tables; in the studies checked, an unresolved V gene covers under half of the shortfall, and the cause of the remainder is unknown. Counted in this sample were about 20,000 clones; just over 90% of them appeared once. Of the sample, roughly a tenth falls within the top ten clones. The sample here was unsorted PBMCs, taken roughly 4.2 years before starting antiretroviral therapy. The receptors here all came from a woman in her thirties with HIV.

The rearrangement uses TRBV5-1 and TRBJ2-5; possibly TRBD2 for D (6 bases). Germline CDR1 reads SGHRS; CDR2 reads YFSETQ. Deletions cut 1 base from V and 1 base from J, with 14 bases between. The CDR3 has 16 amino acids. This chain's CDR3 is CASSLMDGGGQETQYF. The CDR3, as DNA: TGCGCCAGCAGCTTGATGGACGGGGGAGGCCAAGAGACCCAGTACTTC.

The chain couples TRBV14 to TRBJ2-5, with D unclear. Germline CDR1 and CDR2: SGHDN and FVKESK. With 3 bases removed from V and 1 base from J, the gap between germline ends came to 6 bases. The CDR3 has 13 amino acids. The CDR3 sequence is CASSQLSQETQYF. Written as DNA, the CDR3 is TGTGCCAGCAGCCAGTTATCCCAAGAGACCCAGTACTTC.

The CDR3 here is CASGETGELFF. The CDR3 nucleotides are TGTGCCAGCGGAGAGACCGGGGAGCTGTTTTTT. The J gene is TRBJ2-2, the V gene TRBV9; D gene unclear. Germline V CDR1 and CDR2: SGDLS, YYNGEE. The CDR3 has 11 residues. V lost 7 bases and J 5 bases, leaving 6 bases between the germline ends.

The CDR3 nucleotides read TGTGCCAGCAGCTCCAGGGGGGCGGGCGAGCAGTACTTC. Its translation: CASSSRGAGEQYF. The rearrangement uses TRBV13 and TRBJ2-7; tentatively, D is TRBD1 (7 bases). CDR1 PRHDT and CDR2 FYEKMQ come from the germline V gene (reference sequence). The CDR3 consists of 13 residues. V lost 4 bases and J lost 6, with 13 bases in between.

The chain recombines TRBV15 with TRBJ2-1, with 16 bases matching TRBD2. From germline, CDR1 is LNHNV and CDR2 YYDKDF (reference sequence). Trimming at V came to 2 bases and at J to 4 bases, leaving 8 bases not matched to a gene. There are 19 residues in the CDR3. The CDR3 nucleotides read TGTGCCACCAGCAGAAAGGGACTAGCGGGGGGGCCTGCATACAATGAGCAGTTCTTC. Translated: CATSRKGLAGGPAYNEQFF.

The genes are TRBV19 and TRBJ1-5; D might be TRBD1 (5 bases). In germline, CDR1 is LNHDA, CDR2 SQIVND (reference sequence). CDR3 length: 13 amino acids. With 6 bases removed from V and 3 bases from J, the gap between germline ends came to 9 bases. The CDR3 reads CASSQQDNQPQHF. The DNA of the CDR3 is TGTGCCAGTAGCCAACAGGACAATCAGCCCCAGCATTTT. Variable domain in full (rest from reference TRBV19 and TRBJ1-5): DGGITQSPKYLFRKEGQNVTLSCEQNLNHDAMYWYRQDPGQGLRLIYYSQIVNDFQKGDIAEGYSVSREKKESFPLTVTSAQKNPTAFYLCASSQQDNQPQHFGDGTRLSIL.

The rearrangement links TRBV10-3 to TRBJ2-3; 11 nucleotides match TRBD1. CDR1 is ENHRY, CDR2 SYGVKD, per germline. CDR3 length equals 15 residues. The ends lost 7 bases at V and 3 bases at J; junction bases unmatched: 6. As DNA, the CDR3 is TGTGCCATCAACCCGGGACAGGGGGGAACAGATACGCAGTATTTT. Translation: CAINPGQGGTDTQYF.

This chain uses TRBV19 with TRBJ1-5; a weak D match, TRBD1 (5 bases). The CDR3 length is 13 residues. Deletions cut 7 bases from V and 7 bases from J, with 14 bases between. Per the germline V gene, CDR1 is LNHDA and CDR2 is SQIVND (reference sequence). CDR3 sequence (DNA): TGTGCCAGTAAGAATCAGGGCGGACAGCCCCAGCATTTT. Translating it yields CASKNQGGQPQHF.

This clone was seen just once. This chain links TRBV19 with TRBJ2-7; no reliable D call. The CDR3 runs 13 residues. With 3 bases removed from V and 3 bases from J, the gap between germline ends came to 9 bases. Germline values: CDR1 LNHDA, CDR2 SQIVND (reference sequence). In DNA, the CDR3 is TGTGCCAGTAGTATTGGTACTTACTACGAGCAGTACTTC. Protein sequence: CASSIGTYYEQYF.

This clone was seen only once. The V call is TRBV6-1, the J call TRBJ2-5; 7 bases agree with TRBD2. Germline-derived CDR1 and CDR2 are MNHNS and SASEGT. V shed 11 bases, J shed 3 bases, and the junction held 15 bases outside the gene matches. This CDR3 region has 15 residues. DNA for the CDR3: TGTGCCTGCCTTAGATGGGCTAGCGGAAAAGAGACCCAGTACTTC. Protein: CACLRWASGKETQYF.

The V call is TRBV19, the J call TRBJ1-5; D is possibly TRBD1 (5 bases). The ends were cut back, 7 bases at V and 1 base at J, with 11 bases in the middle. The CDR3 totals 14 residues. Germline values: CDR1 LNHDA, CDR2 SQIVND (reference sequence). CDR3 protein: CASIKGNSNQPQHF. The DNA for the CDR3 is TGTGCCAGTATTAAGGGGAACAGCAATCAGCCCCAGCATTTT.

The chain combines TRBV27 with TRBJ2-7, with 7 bases identical to TRBD1. After removal of 4 bases from V and 2 bases from J, the junction contained 5 bases not matched to a gene. The CDR3 runs 14 residues. Germline CDR1 MNHEY, CDR2 SMNVEV (reference sequence). The CDR3 spells CASSYRGRTYEQYF. The CDR3 DNA follows: TGTGCCAGCAGTTACAGGGGCCGAACCTACGAGCAGTACTTC.

The V call is TRBV6-1, the J call TRBJ2-7, with 9 bases lining up with TRBD2. Per the germline V gene, CDR1 is MNHNS and CDR2 is SASEGT. V shed 0 bases and J 10 bases; nucleotides not matched to a gene: 10. This CDR3 comprises 15 residues. The DNA of the CDR3 is TGTGCCAGCAGTGAAGCGCTTAGCGGGGGCCTCGAACAGTACTTC. It translates to CASSEALSGGLEQYF.

This clone has just one count. CDR3 bases: TGTGCCAGTACCCGTGGGACAGGTGGGATTATGGAAAAACTGTTTTTT. This sequence encodes CASTRGTGGIMEKLFF. The J gene is TRBJ1-4, the V gene TRBV19; TRBD1 agrees at 8 bases. The CDR3 consists of 16 residues. From germline, CDR1 is LNHDA and CDR2 SQIVND (reference sequence). V dropped 7 bases and J dropped 8; count of bases not matched to a gene: 15.

The genes are TRBV5-1 and TRBJ1-2; the D is unclear. Germline loops: CDR1 SGHRS, CDR2 YFSETQ. This CDR3 has 14 amino acids. The V end lost 4 bases, the J end lost 0 bases, and 10 bases lay between the germline ends. CDR3 amino acids: CASSGKTPNYGYTF. The DNA for the CDR3 is TGCGCCAGCAGCGGGAAGACACCTAACTATGGCTACACCTTC.

The chain employs TRBV12-5 and TRBJ1-1; possibly TRBD1 for D (5 bases). The CDR3 covers 16 residues. Trimming left V 4 bases short and J 1 base short, with 16 bases between. The germline V gene has CDR1 LGHNT and CDR2 FRNRAP. The DNA for the CDR3 is TGTGCTAGTGGTTGGCGGTGGGGCGCGGAGAACACTGAAGCTTTCTTT. It translates to CASGWRWGAENTEAFF.

V usage is TRBV2 and J usage is TRBJ2-4; TRBD1 might be the D (7 bases). The length of the CDR3 is 15 residues. Germline lookup yields CDR1 SNHLY and CDR2 FYNNEI. Trimming left V 7 bases short and J 0 bases short, with 13 bases between. CDR3 nucleotide sequence: TGTGCCAGCAAGGGGGCGGGGATAGCCAAAAACATTCAGTACTTC. This encodes CASKGAGIAKNIQYF.

The chain carries TRBV4-1 and TRBJ1-5; D remains ambiguous. Germline V gene data show CDR1 as MGHRA and CDR2 as YSYEKL. V was shortened by 0 bases and J by 0 bases, with 3 bases between the two germline ends. The CDR3 contains 14 residues. The CDR3 coding sequence is TGCGCCAGCAGCCAAGATCATAGCAATCAGCCCCAGCATTTT. It yields the protein CASSQDHSNQPQHF.

This sequence joins TRBV4-3 and TRBJ1-2; 9 bases map to TRBD1. The germline V gene has CDR1 LGHNA and CDR2 YSLEER. The CDR3 is 14 amino acids. V trimming: 2 bases; J trimming: 9 bases; junction bases outside the gene matches: 7. This chain's CDR3 is CASSQQQGARSYTF. CDR3 coding DNA: TGCGCCAGCAGCCAACAACAGGGGGCGCGGAGCTACACCTTC.

The gene calls are TRBV18 and TRBJ2-3; TRBD2 is a possible D gene (5 bases). Trimming stripped 3 bases from V and 7 bases from J, with 20 bases between. CDR1 is KGHSH and CDR2 is LQKENI in the germline V gene. The CDR3 is made up of 16 amino acids. In DNA, the CDR3 is TGTGCCAGCTCACCTTTCTCCGGGGAATACAGATATACGCAGTATTTT. Its translation: CASSPFSGEYRYTQYF.

This chain uses TRBV7-6 with TRBJ2-7, with TRBD1 identical over 9 bases. The CDR3 contains 13 residues. The V gene end was trimmed by 4 bases and the J gene end by 7 bases; junction bases not matched to a gene: 5. Germline CDR1 SGHVS, CDR2 FNYEAQ. CDR3 sequence: CASSWGQGGEQYF. The CDR3 DNA reads as TGTGCCAGCAGCTGGGGACAGGGTGGAGAGCAGTACTTC.